A selection of T cell receptor beta chains follows, all from one sample in a study of cytomegalovirus exposure and HLA in healthy donors. The assay was immunoSEQ multiplex PCR, and TCRdb's table has in-frame clones only and misses some. This table holds about 130,000 clones, about three quarters found once. The sequencing sample was made of PBMCs. These receptors originate from a man younger than 40 in good health and CMV-seronegative. The CDR3 runs from the conserved cysteine through the conserved F or W. Fields, in order: CDR3 length, D gene, clone size, J gene, V gene, CDR3 DNA, CDR3 protein. The D gene is left open where the match is weak. The listing skips clone size in some rows; elsewhere it reads once, few, many or a size class.

14 TRBD1 NA TRBJ1-1 TRBV5-6 TGTGCCAGCAGCTCTGTACAGGGGGATACTGAAGCTTTCTTT CASSSVQGDTEAFF
16 NA NA TRBJ2-2 TRBV5-1 TGCGCCAGCAGCTTACGGATCGTAGACAGCGCCGGGGAGCTGTTTTTT CASSLRIVDSAGELFF
14 NA NA TRBJ2-7 TRBV4-3 TGCGCCAGCAGCCCTCGGCCCGGGTCCTACGAGCAGTACTTC CASSPRPGSYEQYF
15 TRBD1 NA TRBJ1-5 TRBV19 TGTGCCAGTACCAGGACAGGGGCTAGCAATCAGCCCCAGCATTTT CASTRTGASNQPQHF
15 TRBD1 few TRBJ1-6 TRBV6-1 TGTGCCAGCAGTGGGCCGGGACAGGGGAATTCACCCCTCCACTTT CASSGPGQGNSPLHF
14 TRBD2 NA TRBJ2-5 TRBV29-1 TGCAGCGTTGAACGGACTAGCGGTTTAGAGACCCAGTACTTC CSVERTSGLETQYF
20 TRBD1 few TRBJ1-1 TRBV5-1 TGCGCCAGCAGCCTCCGGGACAGGGAATTTGGGGAGGGCGTTTTTACTGAAGCTTTCTTT CASSLRDREFGEGVFTEAFF
14 NA few TRBJ1-1 TRBV30 TGTGCCCTCTATAGGGGGAAGGATGCCACTGAAGCTTTCTTT CALYRGKDATEAFF
15 NA NA TRBJ1-3 TRBV9 TGTGCCAGCAGCGTATTAGAAAACGCTGGAAACACCATATATTTT CASSVLENAGNTIYF
14 NA NA TRBJ2-5 TRBV18 TGTGCCAGCTCCCCCCTGAGTTTCCAAGAGACCCAGTACTTC CASSPLSFQETQYF
14 NA NA TRBJ1-1 TRBV5-1 TGCGCCAGCAGCAGGGCAGGGCAGAACACTGAAGCTTTCTTT CASSRAGQNTEAFF
17 TRBD2 NA TRBJ2-3 TRBV5-1 TGCGCCAGCAGCTTGGCCATCGGGGGGTTGTTCACAGATACGCAGTATTTT CASSLAIGGLFTDTQYF
15 TRBD1 once TRBJ1-1 TRBV19 TGTGCCAGTAGTATTGTCGGGACAGTGTACACTGAAGCTTTCTTT CASSIVGTVYTEAFF
15 TRBD2 NA TRBJ2-1 TRBV5-1 TGCGCCAGCAGCTTAGCGGGGGGCGGTTACAATGAGCAGTTCTTC CASSLAGGGYNEQFF
14 NA NA TRBJ1-4 TRBV7-3 TGTGCCAGCAGCCGACTCGGCGTTCTCGAAAAACTGTTTTTT CASSRLGVLEKLFF
15 TRBD1 NA TRBJ1-5 TRBV28 TGTGCCAGCAGCCTAGGACAGGGGTCCAATCAGCCCCAGCATTTT CASSLGQGSNQPQHF
16 TRBD2 NA TRBJ2-7 TRBV5-5 TGTGCCAGCAGCTTGGATACGGGGGGAAGTGCCTACGAGCAGTACTTC CASSLDTGGSAYEQYF
14 NA once TRBJ2-7 TRBV28 TGTGCCAGCAGTACTACAGGGATCGTCTACGAGCAGTACTTC CASSTTGIVYEQYF
13 TRBD1 NA TRBJ1-3 TRBV11-3 TGTGCCAGCAGCCGAGGGGGCGAGAACACCATATATTTT CASSRGGENTIYF
15 NA once TRBJ1-2 TRBV7-9 TGTGCCAGCCAAAATAGTACCTGGGCCCACTATGGCTACACCTTC CASQNSTWAHYGYTF
14 NA NA TRBJ2-6 TRBV30 TGTGCCTTCCGAACAGGGTCCGGGGCCAACGTCCTGACTTTC CAFRTGSGANVLTF
14 NA NA TRBJ2-1 TRBV11-3 TGTGCCAGCAGCCCACTCGGGACTTCCAATGAGCAGTTCTTC CASSPLGTSNEQFF
15 NA NA TRBJ1-6 TRBV4-1 TGCGCCAGCAGCCAAGATTTTGAGGTTCTATCACCCCTCCACTTT CASSQDFEVLSPLHF
12 NA once TRBJ2-5 TRBV5-6 TGTGCCAGCAGCTTCTGGACGGGAGAGCAGTACTTC CASSFWTGEQYF
16 TRBD1 NA TRBJ1-4 TRBV4-3 TGCGCCAGCAGCCAAGATTATGTGGACAGGGCTGAAAAACTGTTTTTT CASSQDYVDRAEKLFF
17 NA NA TRBJ2-6 TRBV28 TGTGCCAGCAGTTTCCGGACAGGGAGGGCTGGGGCCAACGTCCTGACTTTC CASSFRTGRAGANVLTF
16 TRBD1 NA TRBJ1-6 TRBV7-2 TGTGCCAGCAGCGGGGACAGGGAGGCCTATAATTCACCCCTCCACTTT CASSGDREAYNSPLHF
16 NA NA TRBJ2-5 TRBV4-1 TGCGCCAGCAGCCAAGGTTACGGACAGATCCAAGAGACCCAGTACTTC CASSQGYGQIQETQYF
14 TRBD1 NA TRBJ2-7 TRBV10-3 TGTGCCATCAGAGGGGACAGGGGATCGAACGAGCAGTACTTC CAIRGDRGSNEQYF
13 TRBD2 NA TRBJ2-5 TRBV9 TGTGCCAGCAGCGTGGGACTAGTGGAGACCCAGTACTTC CASSVGLVETQYF
12 NA NA TRBJ1-1 TRBV7-9 TGTGCCAGCAGCGCTTCCTGGGAGGGAGCTTTCTTT CASSASWEGAFF
13 TRBD1 NA TRBJ2-5 TRBV7-9 TGTGCCAGCAGCTTAGGGGACAGAGAGACCCAGTACTTC CASSLGDRETQYF
14 NA few TRBJ2-7 TRBV5-1 TGCGCCAGCAGCGACCCGGGGGGCAGCCACGAGCAGTACTTC CASSDPGGSHEQYF
16 NA few TRBJ2-4 TRBV27 TGTGCCAGCAGTTTATCAGGGCTGGGGCTCCACAACATTCAGTACTTC CASSLSGLGLHNIQYF
17 TRBD1 few TRBJ1-2 TRBV4-3 TGCGCCAGCAGCCAAGAAGTAGGAGGGACAGGACCCTATGGCTACACCTTC CASSQEVGGTGPYGYTF